These T cell receptor beta chains were read from a single sample in a study of response to subunit inactivated influenza vaccine. TCRdb processed the RT-PCR reads anew with MiXCR; each CDR3 protein has one entry. The sample yields a few hundred thousand distinct CDR3 sequences, 14% seen once. Sequenced material: PBMCs from blood, taken 12 days after vaccination. All receptors derive from a man in his fifties or sixties who received an inactivated influenza vaccine. Both conserved end residues are part of each CDR3. D genes are given only for firm matches. The size of a clone is reported for some rows only, either as once, few or many, or as a class for expanded clones.

>TRBJ1-6|-|-|TRBV20-1
CSARRVGRSGAGLNSPLHF
TGCAGTGCTAGACGTGTGGGGCGGTCAGGGGCCGGACTTAATTCACCCCTCCACTTT
>TRBJ1-2|TRBD1|-|TRBV7-8
CASSSYRTGIYGYTF
TGTGCCAGCAGCTCCTACCGGACAGGGATCTATGGCTACACCTTC
>TRBJ1-2|-|few|TRBV25-1
CASTGGEEESGYTF
TGTGCCAGCACTGGGGGGGAAGAGGAGTCTGGCTACACCTTC
>TRBJ2-5|TRBD2|-|TRBV28
CASRPVAGGLIAQYF
TGTGCCAGCAGACCTGTAGCGGGGGGCTTGATCGCCCAGTACTTC
>TRBJ1-1|-|-|TRBV5-4
CASSSQSEVNTEAFF
TGTGCCAGCAGCTCCCAGTCCGAGGTGAACACTGAAGCTTTCTTT
>TRBJ2-3|-|many|TRBV20-1
CSASGTLSNIPDTQYF
TGCAGTGCTTCTGGGACCCTCTCCAACATTCCGGATACGCAGTATTTT
>TRBJ2-1|-|-|TRBV12-3/TRBV12-4
CASSSSQNNEQFF
TGTGCCAGCAGTTCCTCACAGAACAATGAGCAGTTCTTC
>TRBJ2-7|TRBD1|-|TRBV5-5
CASSSGTGAREQYF
TGTGCCAGCAGCTCCGGGACAGGGGCTCGTGAGCAGTACTTC
>TRBJ2-1|-|many|TRBV6-2/TRBV6-3
CASSYSSDGSYNEQFF
TGTGCCAGCAGTTACTCGTCTGACGGCTCCTACAATGAGCAGTTCTTC
>TRBJ1-1|TRBD1|many|TRBV5-1
CASSSGQGDTEAFF
TGCGCCAGCAGCTCAGGACAGGGTGATACTGAAGCTTTCTTT
>TRBJ2-5|TRBD1|many|TRBV12-3/TRBV12-4
CASSPSGGRKTQYF
TGTGCCAGCAGTCCCTCAGGGGGCCGGAAGACCCAGTACTTC
>TRBJ1-1|-|-|TRBV12-3/TRBV12-4
CASSPTGPFLTEAFF
TGTGCCAGCAGCCCAACAGGGCCCTTTTTGACTGAAGCTTTCTTT
>TRBJ2-6|-|many|TRBV5-1
CASSLGGPGANVLTF
TGCGCCAGCAGCTTGGGGGGACCTGGGGCCAACGTCCTGACTTTC
>TRBJ2-3|-|many|TRBV5-1
CASSFDITDTQYF
TGCGCCAGCAGCTTTGACATCACAGATACGCAGTATTTT
>TRBJ2-3|-|-|TRBV7-7
CASSRGRADTQYF
TGTGCTAGCAGCAGAGGACGGGCAGATACGCAGTATTTT
>TRBJ1-2|-|few|TRBV4-3
CASSQVYGGHGYTF
TGCGCCAGCAGCCAAGTTTATGGTGGGCATGGCTACACCTTC
>TRBJ2-7|-|few|TRBV7-9
CASSLYQSSYEQYF
TGTGCCAGCAGCTTATACCAGAGCTCCTACGAGCAGTACTTC
>TRBJ2-7|-|many|TRBV6-5
CASSPGVGEQYF
TGTGCCAGCAGTCCAGGGGTTGGCGAGCAGTACTTC
>TRBJ2-1|TRBD2|-|TRBV19
CASSPQTSGGAYEQFF
TGTGCCAGTAGTCCCCAGACTAGCGGGGGGGCTTATGAGCAGTTCTTC
>TRBJ1-1|-|-|TRBV20-1
CSAISGNTEAFF
TGCAGTGCTATCTCTGGGAACACTGAAGCTTTCTTT
>TRBJ2-3|-|-|TRBV20-1
CSARVGILSTDTQYF
TGCAGTGCTAGAGTGGGGATCCTTAGCACAGATACGCAGTATTTT
>TRBJ2-2|-|-|TRBV7-6
CASSLALRHGTGELFF
TGTGCCAGCAGCTTAGCTTTACGTCACGGCACCGGGGAGCTGTTTTTT
>TRBJ1-5|-|few|TRBV10-3
CAISEAGSNQPQHF
TGTGCCATCAGTGAGGCGGGAAGCAATCAGCCCCAGCATTTT
>TRBJ2-7|-|few|TRBV9
CASSGIKGAYEQYF
TGTGCCAGCAGCGGAATAAAAGGGGCCTACGAGCAGTACTTC
>TRBJ2-1|-|-|TRBV14
CASSKRETGTYNEQFF
TGTGCCAGCAGCAAACGGGAGACAGGGACCTACAATGAGCAGTTCTTC
>TRBJ1-2|-|-|TRBV12-3/TRBV12-4
CASGTPGPGWDYGYTF
TGTGCCAGCGGAACTCCCGGGCCCGGATGGGACTATGGCTACACCTTC
>TRBJ1-5|-|many|TRBV11-2
CASSLRHGENQPQHF
TGTGCCAGCAGCTTGAGGCACGGGGAAAATCAGCCCCAGCATTTT
>TRBJ2-2|-|-|TRBV10-3
CAIRRRGENTGELFF
TGTGCCATCAGACGAAGGGGGGAGAACACCGGGGAGCTGTTTTTT
>TRBJ2-2|TRBD2|-|TRBV9
CASSVSGGATTGELFF
TGTGCCAGCAGCGTTAGCGGGGGGGCCACCACCGGGGAGCTGTTTTTT
>TRBJ1-2|-|-|TRBV4-2
CASSQGRGGNYGYTF
TGTGCCAGCAGCCAAGGTCGGGGTGGTAACTATGGCTACACCTTC
>TRBJ2-3|TRBD2|few|TRBV5-1
CASSFGGRADTQYF
TGCGCCAGCAGCTTTGGCGGGAGGGCAGATACGCAGTATTTT
>TRBJ2-3|-|few|TRBV27
CASSRRHPTDTQYF
TGTGCCAGCAGTCGCCGACACCCCACAGATACGCAGTATTTT
>TRBJ2-2|-|many|TRBV6-2/TRBV6-3
CASKPKSGGYTGELFF
TGTGCCAGCAAACCGAAATCCGGGGGCTACACCGGGGAGCTGTTTTTT
>TRBJ1-1|TRBD1|-|TRBV18
CASSPDRVTVTEAFF
TGTGCCAGCTCACCAGACAGGGTGACGGTCACTGAAGCTTTCTTT
>TRBJ1-4|-|-|TRBV11-2
CASSLSTGNEKLFF
TGTGCCAGCAGCTTATCTACTGGCAATGAAAAACTGTTTTTT
>TRBJ2-1|-|-|TRBV13
CASSRETYNEQFF
TGTGCCAGCAGCCGGGAAACCTACAATGAGCAGTTCTTC
>TRBJ2-1|-|many|TRBV12-3/TRBV12-4
CASTIKGRQAFF
TGTGCCAGCACTATAAAGGGGCGGCAGGCGTTCTTC